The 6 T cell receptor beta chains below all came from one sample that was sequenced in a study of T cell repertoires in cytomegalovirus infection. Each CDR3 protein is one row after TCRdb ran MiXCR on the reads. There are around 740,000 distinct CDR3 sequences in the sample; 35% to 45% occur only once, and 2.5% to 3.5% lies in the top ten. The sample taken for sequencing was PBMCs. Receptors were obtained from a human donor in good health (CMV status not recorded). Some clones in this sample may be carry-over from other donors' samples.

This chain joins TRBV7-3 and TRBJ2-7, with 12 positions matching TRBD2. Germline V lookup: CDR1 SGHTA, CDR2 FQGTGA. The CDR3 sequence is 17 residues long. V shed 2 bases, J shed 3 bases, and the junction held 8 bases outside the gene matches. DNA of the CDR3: TGTGCCAGCAGCTTAGCCCGGACTAGCGGGAACCTCTACGAGCAGTACTTC. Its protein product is CASSLARTSGNLYEQYF.

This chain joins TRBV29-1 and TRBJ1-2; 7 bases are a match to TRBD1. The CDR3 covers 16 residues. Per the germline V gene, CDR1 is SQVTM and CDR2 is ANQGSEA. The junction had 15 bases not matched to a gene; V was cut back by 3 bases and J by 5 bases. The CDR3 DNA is TGCAGCGTTGACTTCGGGACAGAGGGCGGGCCGTATGGCTACACCTTC. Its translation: CSVDFGTEGGPYGYTF.

Written as DNA, the CDR3 is TGCGCCAGCAGTGACCGGACAGGTTCTGGAAACACCATATATTTT. Translating gives CASSDRTGSGNTIYF. V and J are TRBV10-1 and TRBJ1-3; 7 bases match TRBD1. V lost 3 bases to trimming and J lost 1 base; unmatched junction nucleotides: 3. This CDR3 has 15 amino acids. Germline V lookup: CDR1 WNHNN, CDR2 SYGVQD (reference sequence).

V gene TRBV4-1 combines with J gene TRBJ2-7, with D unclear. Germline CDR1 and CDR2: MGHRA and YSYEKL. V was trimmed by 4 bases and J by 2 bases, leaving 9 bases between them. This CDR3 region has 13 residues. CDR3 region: CASSRGPPYEQYF. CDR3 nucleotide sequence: TGCGCCAGCAGCCGAGGACCTCCCTACGAGCAGTACTTC.

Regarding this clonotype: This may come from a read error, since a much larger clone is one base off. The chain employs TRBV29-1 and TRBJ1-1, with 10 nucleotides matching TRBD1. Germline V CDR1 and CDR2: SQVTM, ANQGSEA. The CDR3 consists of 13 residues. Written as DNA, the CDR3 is TGCAGCGGTGGACAGGGGGGCGACACTGAAGCTTTATTT. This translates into CSGGQGGDTEALF.

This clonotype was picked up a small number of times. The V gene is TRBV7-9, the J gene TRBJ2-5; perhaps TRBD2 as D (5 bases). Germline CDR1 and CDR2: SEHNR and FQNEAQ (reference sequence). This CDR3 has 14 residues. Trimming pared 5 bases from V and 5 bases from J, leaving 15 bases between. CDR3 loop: CASSQPERRETQYF. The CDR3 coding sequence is TGTGCCAGCAGCCAACCTGAGAGGAGGGAGACCCAGTACTTC.